This TCR beta chain was captured in a study of identical twins. Notes on the study in general: The presence of invariant MAIT and iNKT cells could partly confound analyses of zero-insertion sequences. Out-of-frame sharing of TCR alpha in monozygotic twins was underestimated by models. Those out-of-frame alpha sequences shared by twins showed an excess of low generation probability.

The germline V and J ends were trimmed by 1 base and 0 bases, with 10 bases remaining between them. Per germline, CDR1 SGHVS and CDR2 FNYEAQ. This CDR3 is built from 15 residues. Unique molecular identifiers were in the cDNA, with template-switch universal primer binding. Using its own MiXCR run on the 5' RACE reads, TCRdb lists one record per CDR3 protein. The sample holds 700,000 to 950,000 distinct CDR3 sequences, around 12% seen once. Details on this clonotype: The target antigen is unknown.

These data also featured in a second study, about yellow fever vaccine responses in identical twins.

The rearrangement links TRBV7-6 to TRBJ2-7; D gene ambiguous. This clonotype originated in a woman under 30 in good health. The sequencing input was PBMCs. CDR3 region: CASSLDLGSSYEQYF. CDR3 in DNA: TGTGCCAGCAGCTTAGATCTGGGTAGCTCCTACGAGCAGTACTTC.